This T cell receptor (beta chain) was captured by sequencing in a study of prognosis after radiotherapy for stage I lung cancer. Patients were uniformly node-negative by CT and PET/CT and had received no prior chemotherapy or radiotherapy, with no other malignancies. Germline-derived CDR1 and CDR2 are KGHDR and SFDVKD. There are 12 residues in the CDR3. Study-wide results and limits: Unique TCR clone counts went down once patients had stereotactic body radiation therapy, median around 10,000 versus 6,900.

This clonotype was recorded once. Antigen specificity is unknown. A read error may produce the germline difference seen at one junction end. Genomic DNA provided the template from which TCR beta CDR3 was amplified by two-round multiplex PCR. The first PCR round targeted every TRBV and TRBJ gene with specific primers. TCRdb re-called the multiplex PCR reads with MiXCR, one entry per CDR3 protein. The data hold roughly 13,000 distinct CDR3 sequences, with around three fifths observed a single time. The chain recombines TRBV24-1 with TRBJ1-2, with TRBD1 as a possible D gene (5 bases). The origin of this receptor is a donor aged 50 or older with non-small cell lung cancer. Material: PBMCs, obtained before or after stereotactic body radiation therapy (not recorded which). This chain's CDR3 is CATSDPDRRTHF. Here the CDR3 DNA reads TGTGCCACCAGTGATCCCGACAGACGAACCCACTTC.